A selection of T cell receptor beta chains follows, all from one sample in a study of blood T cells in healthy people across ages. TCRdb analysed the 5' RACE reads with MiXCR anew, one entry per CDR3 protein. Among approximately 1,100,000 distinct CDR3 sequences listed, around 43% were seen once. What was sequenced was blood. Receptors were obtained from a woman in her fifties or sixties in good health. CDR3s include the opening cysteine and the closing phenylalanine or tryptophan. The D gene is left open where the match is weak. Where a row states a size, it is once, few, many or the class of an expanded clone; other rows omit it.

clone_size	v_call	j_call	d_call	cdr3_nt	cdr3_aa
-	TRBV2	TRBJ2-3	-	TGTGCCAGAACGACTGACTCCACAGATACGCAGTATTTT	CARTTDSTDTQYF
-	TRBV29-1	TRBJ2-6	-	TGCAGCGTTGATGGAGGGGCCAACATCCTGACTTTC	CSVDGGANILTF
many	TRBV7-3	TRBJ2-3	-	TGTGCCAGCAGCCCAGGACGGGTCACAGATACGCAGTATTTT	CASSPGRVTDTQYF
-	TRBV5-1	TRBJ2-3	TRBD1	TGCGCCAGCAACCTACAGGGGGCGGCGGATACGCAGTATTTT	CASNLQGAADTQYF
-	TRBV2	TRBJ1-6	-	TGTGCCAGCGGAACCAATTCACCCCTCCACTTT	CASGTNSPLHF
-	TRBV13	TRBJ2-1	TRBD2	TGCGTCAGCAGCAAGAGCGGGAGGGCCTCCTACAATGAGCAGTTCTTC	CVSSKSGRASYNEQFF
few	TRBV5-5	TRBJ2-7	-	TGTGCCAGCAGCTCCAGTTTGGCAAGCCATCTCTGGTACGAGCAGTACTTC	CASSSSLASHLWYEQYF
-	TRBV20-1	TRBJ2-3	TRBD1	TGCAGTGCCCCCTCCGCCGGGACAGGGAATCCAGATACGCAGTATTTT	CSAPSAGTGNPDTQYF
-	TRBV29-1	TRBJ2-6	-	TGCAGCGTCGGGGTGGCAGGGGAGGCCAACGTCCTGACTTTC	CSVGVAGEANVLTF
-	TRBV2	TRBJ2-2	-	TGTGCCAGCGCTACTCCAAACACCGGGGAGCTGTTTTTT	CASATPNTGELFF
few	TRBV5-1	TRBJ2-7	-	TGCGCCAGCAGCTTGGACCCTCCCTACTACGAGCAGTACTTC	CASSLDPPYYEQYF
-	TRBV11-2	TRBJ2-2	-	TGTGCCAGCAGCTTAATGTTGGCGCCCGGGGAGCTGTTTTTT	CASSLMLAPGELFF
few	TRBV20-1	TRBJ2-4	TRBD2	TGCAGTGCTAGAAGACTAGCGGGAGCGGGGAACATTCAGTACTTC	CSARRLAGAGNIQYF
-	TRBV12-3/TRBV12-4	TRBJ1-5	-	TGTGCCAGCAGCGCCGTGAGGACATCAAGCAATCAGCCCCAGCATTTT	CASSAVRTSSNQPQHF
-	TRBV6-5	TRBJ2-1	-	TGTGCCAGCAGCTCCGACCAAGGCCTTTACAATGAGCAGTTCTTC	CASSSDQGLYNEQFF
many	TRBV10-1	TRBJ2-7	TRBD1	TGCGCCAGCAAAACACAGGGGATCGACGAGCAGTACTTC	CASKTQGIDEQYF
few	TRBV20-1	TRBJ2-7	-	TGCAGTGCTAGAGCCGGGAGCTACGAGCAGTACTTC	CSARAGSYEQYF
-	TRBV27	TRBJ1-1	TRBD1	TGTGCCAGCAGTTCAGGGACAGGTAAAAAAAGTCCTACGGAGGAAGCTTTCTTT	CASSSGTGKKSPTEEAFF
-	TRBV21-1	TRBJ1-4	-	TGTGCCAGCAGTCTGACAGGGGTTCCCGAAAAACTGTTTTTT	CASSLTGVPEKLFF
-	TRBV5-6	TRBJ1-4	TRBD1	TGTGTCAGCAGCTTGAGACAGGGTTATGAAAAACTGTTTTTT	CVSSLRQGYEKLFF
-	TRBV2	TRBJ1-5	TRBD1	TGTGCCAGCAGTCGACAGGGGAGTCAGCCCCAGCATTTT	CASSRQGSQPQHF
-	TRBV7-2	TRBJ2-7	-	TGTGCCAGCAGCACCCCAACTAGCCCGGAGCAGTACTTC	CASSTPTSPEQYF
few	TRBV7-9	TRBJ1-2	TRBD1	TGTGCCAGCACCCACCTACGGACAGGAGACCGCTATGGCTACACCTTC	CASTHLRTGDRYGYTF
few	TRBV5-1	TRBJ1-2	TRBD1	TGCGCCAGCAGCAATCGGACAGGGGGCTACTATGGCTACACCTTC	CASSNRTGGYYGYTF
once	TRBV28	TRBJ2-3	-	TGTGCCAGCAGTTTCAATCGAAACCTCAAGGGCCAGTATTTT	CASSFNRNLKGQYF
-	TRBV19	TRBJ2-1	-	TGTGCCAGTAGTATAGGAGGGGTTTCCTACAATGAGCAGTTCTTC	CASSIGGVSYNEQFF
-	TRBV28	TRBJ2-5	-	TGTGCCAGCAGCCCTAGGTCCCATAGGGAAGAGACCCAGTACTTC	CASSPRSHREETQYF
once	TRBV27	TRBJ2-7	-	TGTGCCAGCAGTTTAGGGCTCGGGCTCAATGAGCAGTACTTC	CASSLGLGLNEQYF
once	TRBV6-6	TRBJ1-1	-	TGTGCCAGCAGTTTTCATGGCAGGGTTGACACTGAAGCTTTCTTT	CASSFHGRVDTEAFF
-	TRBV15	TRBJ2-1	-	TGTGCCACCAATGACGGTTCCTACAATGAGCAGTTCTTC	CATNDGSYNEQFF
-	TRBV20-1	TRBJ2-7	TRBD1	TGCAGTGCTCGCAAGCAGGGGGCTCGTGAGCAGTACTTC	CSARKQGAREQYF
-	TRBV7-9	TRBJ1-5	-	TGTGCCAGCAGCTTAGCAGGGCAGGATAGCAATCAGCCCCAGCATTTT	CASSLAGQDSNQPQHF
once	TRBV2	TRBJ1-2	-	TGTGCCAGCAGTGAAGCTTCCAGGGACTGGGCCTATGGCTACACCTTC	CASSEASRDWAYGYTF
few	TRBV25-1	TRBJ1-4	-	TGTGCCAGCAGTGAAACCAGGGAGAACGAAAAACTGTTTTTT	CASSETRENEKLFF
few	TRBV5-1	TRBJ2-7	TRBD2	TGCGCCAGCAGCTTGGGGCTGTGGATTAGCGGGGAAGTCTACGAGCAGTACTTC	CASSLGLWISGEVYEQYF
-	TRBV27	TRBJ2-7	-	TGTGCCAGCAGTTACCAGGGGGGCGAGCAGTACTTC	CASSYQGGEQYF
-	TRBV6-2/TRBV6-3	TRBJ2-5	-	TGTGCCAGCACCGAGGGAGTGGAGACCCAGTACTTC	CASTEGVETQYF
-	TRBV7-9	TRBJ2-7	-	TGTGCCAGCAGCTTAGTTTCAAGCGAGCAGTACTTC	CASSLVSSEQYF
many	TRBV29-1	TRBJ2-3	-	TGCAGCGTTGGGGTTCTGGATACGCAGTATTTT	CSVGVLDTQYF
-	TRBV30	TRBJ2-4	-	TGTGCCTGGAGTGGGGCAGGGGTAGCCAAAAACATTCAGTACTTC	CAWSGAGVAKNIQYF
few	TRBV9	TRBJ2-7	-	TGTGCCAGCAGCGTAGGTGCGGCGGGCGCCTACGAGCAGTACTTC	CASSVGAAGAYEQYF
-	TRBV10-3	TRBJ1-2	-	TGTGCCATCAGTGTGGATATGTATGGCTACACCTTC	CAISVDMYGYTF
-	TRBV18	TRBJ2-5	TRBD2	TGTGTCAGCTCACCGTCGACAACGGGAGGGGAGAAGACCCAGTACTTC	CVSSPSTTGGEKTQYF
many	TRBV12-3/TRBV12-4	TRBJ2-7	TRBD2	TGTGCCAGCAGGCTCACTAGCGGGAATAGCGAGCAGTACTTC	CASRLTSGNSEQYF
-	TRBV11-2	TRBJ1-4	-	TGTGCCAGCAGCTCTCGGGCGGATCAAAGCTTTGGGGAAAAACTGTTTTTT	CASSSRADQSFGEKLFF
-	TRBV24-1	TRBJ2-1	TRBD2	TGTGCCACCAGCCTAGCGGGAGGTGGTGAGCAGTTCTTC	CATSLAGGGEQFF